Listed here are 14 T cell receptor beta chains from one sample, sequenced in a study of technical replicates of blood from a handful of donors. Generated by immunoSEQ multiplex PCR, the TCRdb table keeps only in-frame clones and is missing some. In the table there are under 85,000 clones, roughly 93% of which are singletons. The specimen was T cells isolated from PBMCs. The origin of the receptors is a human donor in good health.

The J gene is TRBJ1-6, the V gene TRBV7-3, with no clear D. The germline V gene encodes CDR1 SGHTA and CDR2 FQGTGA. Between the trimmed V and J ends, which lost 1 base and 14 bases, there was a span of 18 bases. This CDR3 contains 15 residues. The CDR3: CASSLKFREDYTLHF. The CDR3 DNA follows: TGTGCCAGCAGCTTAAAGTTCCGGGAAGATTACACCCTCCACTTT. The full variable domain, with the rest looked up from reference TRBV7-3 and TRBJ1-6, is GAGVSQTPSNKVTEKGKYVELRCDPISGHTALYWYRQSLGQGPEFLIYFQGTGAADDSGLPNDRFFAVRPEGSVSTLKIQRTERGDSAVYLCASSLKFREDYTLHFGNGTRLTVT.

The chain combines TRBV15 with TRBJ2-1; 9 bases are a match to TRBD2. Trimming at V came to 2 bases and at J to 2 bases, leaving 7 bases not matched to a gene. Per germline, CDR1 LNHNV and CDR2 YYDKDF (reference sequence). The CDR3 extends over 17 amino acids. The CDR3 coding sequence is TGTGCCACCAGCAGACGCCTGACTAGCGGAGCCTACAATGAGCAGTTCTTC. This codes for CATSRRLTSGAYNEQFF.

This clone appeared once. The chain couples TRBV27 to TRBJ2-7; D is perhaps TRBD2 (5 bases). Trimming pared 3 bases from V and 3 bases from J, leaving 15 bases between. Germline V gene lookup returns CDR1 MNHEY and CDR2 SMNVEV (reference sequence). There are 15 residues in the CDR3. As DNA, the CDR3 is TGTGCCAGCAGTTTCGGCCCGGGAAGAGTCTACGAGCAGTACTTC. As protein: CASSFGPGRVYEQYF.

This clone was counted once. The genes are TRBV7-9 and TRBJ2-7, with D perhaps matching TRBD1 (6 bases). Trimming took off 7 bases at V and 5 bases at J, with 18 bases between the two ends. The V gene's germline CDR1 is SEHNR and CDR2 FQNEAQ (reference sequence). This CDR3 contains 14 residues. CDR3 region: CASINTGTRDEQYF. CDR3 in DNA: TGTGCCAGCATCAATACCGGGACAAGGGACGAGCAGTACTTC.

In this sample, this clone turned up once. CDR3: CASSYSAGGSVYEQYF. The DNA for the CDR3 is TGTGCCAGCAGTTACTCGGCGGGGGGGTCTGTGTACGAGCAGTACTTC. The V call is TRBV6-5, the J call TRBJ2-7; 9 nucleotides align to TRBD2. The CDR3 contains 16 residues. V shed 0 bases, J shed 4 bases, and the junction held 7 bases outside the gene matches. Germline V CDR1 and CDR2: MNHEY, SVGAGI.

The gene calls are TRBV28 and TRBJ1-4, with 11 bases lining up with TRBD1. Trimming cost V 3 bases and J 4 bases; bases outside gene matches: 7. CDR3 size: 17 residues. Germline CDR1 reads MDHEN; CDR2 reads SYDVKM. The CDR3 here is CASSLFPGQGVNEKLFF. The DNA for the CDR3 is TGTGCCAGCAGTTTGTTCCCGGGACAGGGGGTTAATGAAAAACTGTTTTTT.

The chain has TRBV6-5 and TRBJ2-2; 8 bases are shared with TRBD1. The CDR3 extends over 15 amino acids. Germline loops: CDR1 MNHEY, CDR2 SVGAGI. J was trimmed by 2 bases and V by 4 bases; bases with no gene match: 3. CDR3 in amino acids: CASSWTGTNTGELFF. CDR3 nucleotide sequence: TGTGCCAGCAGTTGGACAGGGACAAACACCGGGGAGCTGTTTTTT.

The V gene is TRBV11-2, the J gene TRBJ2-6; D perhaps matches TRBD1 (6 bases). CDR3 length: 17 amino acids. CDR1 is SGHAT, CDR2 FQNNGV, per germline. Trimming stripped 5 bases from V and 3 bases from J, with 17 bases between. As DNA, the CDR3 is TGTGCCAGCAGCCCTATCTGGACAGTCATTGGGGCCAACGTCCTGACTTTC. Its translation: CASSPIWTVIGANVLTF.

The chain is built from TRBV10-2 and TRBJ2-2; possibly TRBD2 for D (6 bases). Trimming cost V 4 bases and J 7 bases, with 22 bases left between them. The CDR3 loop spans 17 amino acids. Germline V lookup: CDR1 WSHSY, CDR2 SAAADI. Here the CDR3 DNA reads TGCGCCAGCAGTGTAGCGACGGGAGTGTTCGGCGGCGGGGAGCTGTTTTTT. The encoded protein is CASSVATGVFGGGELFF.

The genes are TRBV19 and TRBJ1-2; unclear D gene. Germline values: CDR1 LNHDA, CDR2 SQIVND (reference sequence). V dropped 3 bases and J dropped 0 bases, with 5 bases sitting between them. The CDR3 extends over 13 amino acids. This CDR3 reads CASSMSANYGYTF. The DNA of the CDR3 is TGTGCCAGTAGTATGTCCGCTAACTATGGCTACACCTTC.

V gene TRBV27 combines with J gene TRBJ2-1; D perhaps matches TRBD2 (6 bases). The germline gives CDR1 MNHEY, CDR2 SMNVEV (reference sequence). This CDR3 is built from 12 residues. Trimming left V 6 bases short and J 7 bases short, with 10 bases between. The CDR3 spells CASRERGNEQFF. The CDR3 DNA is TGTGCCAGCAGGGAACGGGGGAATGAGCAGTTCTTC.

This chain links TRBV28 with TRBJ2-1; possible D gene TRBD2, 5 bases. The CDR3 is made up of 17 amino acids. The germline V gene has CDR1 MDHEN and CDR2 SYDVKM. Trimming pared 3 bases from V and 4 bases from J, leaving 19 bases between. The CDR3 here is CASSLTSRLAIYNEQFF. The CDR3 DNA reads TGTGCCAGCAGTTTGACGTCGCGCTTAGCGATTTACAATGAGCAGTTCTTC.

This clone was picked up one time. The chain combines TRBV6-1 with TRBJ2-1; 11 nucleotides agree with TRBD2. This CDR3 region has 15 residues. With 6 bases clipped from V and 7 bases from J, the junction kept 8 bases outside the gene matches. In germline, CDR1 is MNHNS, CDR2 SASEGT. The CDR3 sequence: CASRALAGGGNEQFF. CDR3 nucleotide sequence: TGTGCCAGCAGGGCCCTAGCGGGAGGAGGGAATGAGCAGTTCTTC.

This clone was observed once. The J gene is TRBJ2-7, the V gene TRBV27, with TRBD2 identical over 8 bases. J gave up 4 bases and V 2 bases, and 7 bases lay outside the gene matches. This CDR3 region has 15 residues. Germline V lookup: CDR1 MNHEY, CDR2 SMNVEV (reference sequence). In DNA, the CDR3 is TGTGCCAGCAGTTTAGAGGGACTAGGCCTGTACGAGCAGTACTTC. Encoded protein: CASSLEGLGLYEQYF.